This TCR beta chain was captured by sequencing in a study of T cell repertoires in cytomegalovirus infection. Findings and limits, study-wide: HLA-C-restricted, CMV-specific TCR beta clonotypes were dominant ex vivo.

Comments on this clonotype: Its antigen remains unidentified.

TCRdb re-analysed the reads in MiXCR, keeping a single row per CDR3 protein. The table records some 920,000 distinct CDR3 sequences, roughly 30% of them present only once. The germline V and J ends were trimmed by 5 bases and 1 base, with 12 bases remaining between them. There are 15 residues in the CDR3. Germline V gene lookup returns CDR1 MNHNY and CDR2 SVGAGI (reference sequence). This specimen consisted of cultured CD8+ T cells from PBMCs, obtained from culture after CMV antigen stimulation. The gene calls are TRBV6-6 and TRBJ1-5; D unclear. This TCR derives from a human donor in good health (CMV status not recorded). Some clones in this sample may be carry-over from other donors' samples. CDR3 residues: CASSHREESNQPQHF. CDR3 nucleotides: TGTGCCAGCAGTCACAGAGAGGAGAGCAATCAGCCCCAGCATTTT.